These 26 T cell receptor beta chains originate from one sample sequenced in a study of T-cell reconstitution after alpha-beta-depleted transplantation in children. It was with unique molecular identifiers that the TCRbeta library was prepared. MiXCR, run by TCRdb on the PCR reads, gives a single entry per CDR3 protein. The data hold more than 200,000 distinct CDR3 sequences, with more than 15% observed a single time. The sample in question was PBMCs, mostly from graft donor cells, obtained 360 days after TCRalphabeta/CD19-depleted stem cell transplant. These receptors were obtained from a male patient aged 2-15 years who had a stem cell transplant for acute lymphoblastic leukemia, so the T cells may come from the graft donor.

The J gene is TRBJ2-1, the V gene TRBV10-3, with 11 bases aligning to TRBD2. This CDR3 has 17 residues. Germline CDR1 is ENHRY and CDR2 is SYGVKD. The trim removed 2 bases at V and 8 bases at J, leaving 11 bases unmatched. For the CDR3, the DNA is TGTGCCATCAGTGAGCAGACCCCAACTAGCGGGGGACATGAGCAGTTCTTC. It is translated as CAISEQTPTSGGHEQFF.

This clonotype was counted ten times or more. The V and J genes are TRBV7-6 and TRBJ2-3, with 9 bases that match TRBD1. V shed 4 bases, J shed 2 bases, and the junction held 4 bases outside the gene matches. Germline CDR1 SGHVS, CDR2 FNYEAQ. This CDR3 spans 15 amino acids. CDR3 DNA sequence: TGTGCCAGCAGCTCACGGGACAGGGTCACAGATACGCAGTATTTT. It yields the protein CASSSRDRVTDTQYF.

This clonotype was picked up a small number of times. The gene calls are TRBV7-8 and TRBJ2-5; 9 bases agree with TRBD1. Trimming removed 5 bases from V and 3 bases from J; junction bases left unmatched: 7. This CDR3 spans 15 amino acids. Looked up from germline, CDR1 is SGHVS and CDR2 is FQNEAQ. CDR3 sequence: CASSRTGVEEETQYF. DNA of the CDR3: TGTGCCAGCAGCCGGACAGGGGTCGAGGAAGAGACCCAGTACTTC.

The genes are TRBV5-1 and TRBJ2-3, with D possibly TRBD1 on 6 matching bases. Germline V gene data show CDR1 as SGHRS and CDR2 as YFSETQ. Trimming left V 0 bases short and J 14 bases short, with 19 bases between. This CDR3 has 14 residues. The CDR3 region is CASSLEGVGGPWYF. The CDR3 DNA is TGCGCCAGCAGCTTGGAGGGGGTCGGCGGACCATGGTATTTT. Full variable domain (rest looked up from reference TRBV5-1 and TRBJ2-3): KAGVTQTPRYLIKTRGQQVTLSCSPISGHRSVSWYQQTPGQGLQFLFEYFSETQRNKGNFPGRFSGRQFSNSRSEMNVSTLELGDSALYLCASSLEGVGGPWYFGPGTRLTVL.

The V and J genes are TRBV20-1 and TRBJ1-2; 9 bases map to TRBD1. Germline assignment: CDR1 DFQATT and CDR2 SNEGSKA (reference sequence). Unmatched junction bases numbered 8, after V lost 5 bases and J lost 4 bases. This CDR3 is built from 14 residues. In DNA form, the CDR3 reads TGCAGTGCTCGCGAAACAGGGGGCTTCTATGGCTACACCTTC. Translation: CSARETGGFYGYTF.

This clonotype has more than one count but fewer than ten. V usage is TRBV28 and J usage is TRBJ1-2; TRBD1 aligns across 7 bases. Germline assignment: CDR1 MDHEN and CDR2 SYDVKM. V shed 6 bases and J 6 bases; nucleotides not matched to a gene: 19. The length of the CDR3 is 17 residues. This CDR3 is CASRPMTGRRTRDGYTF. The CDR3 nucleotides read TGTGCCAGCAGACCTATGACAGGGCGAAGGACCCGGGATGGCTACACCTTC.

The chain is built from TRBV6-2 or TRBV6-3 and TRBJ1-1; D is unresolved. Germline V CDR1 and CDR2: MNHEY, SVGEGT. Trimming removed 0 bases at V and 1 base at J, with 12 bases between. This CDR3 spans 16 amino acids. Here the CDR3 DNA reads TGTGCCAGCAGTTACTCGATTTCGTATGGGAACACTGAAGCTTTCTTT. It specifies CASSYSISYGNTEAFF.

V and J are TRBV4-3 and TRBJ2-3, with 13 bases lining up with TRBD2. CDR3 length: 17 amino acids. Per the germline V gene, CDR1 is LGHNA and CDR2 is YSLEER. After removal of 3 bases from V and 3 bases from J, the junction contained 6 bases not matched to a gene. The chain's CDR3 is CASSQAGTSGKTDTQYF. Here the CDR3 DNA reads TGCGCCAGCAGCCAGGCTGGGACTAGCGGGAAAACAGATACGCAGTATTTT.

This clonotype was observed a handful of times. J is TRBJ2-5 and V is TRBV10-3; D is ambiguous. The CDR3 is 13 amino acids. CDR1 and CDR2 (germline): ENHRY, SYGVKD. Trimming cost V 10 bases and J 5 bases, with 17 bases left between them. CDR3 bases: TGTGCCACCCGGATCCTAAACGGGGAGACCCAGTACTTC. Its protein is CATRILNGETQYF.

CDR3 DNA sequence: TGCGCCAGCAGCCAAGTTCCGCCTAGCGGGGGCTCTGGAGAGACCCAGTACTTC. Its protein product is CASSQVPPSGGSGETQYF. The rearrangement links TRBV4-1 to TRBJ2-5; the match to TRBD2 covers 10 bases. V was clipped by 1 base and J by 4 bases; unmatched bases: 12. Looked up from germline, CDR1 is MGHRA and CDR2 is YSYEKL. The CDR3 totals 18 residues.

This clonotype came up a few times. The rearrangement uses TRBV7-9 and TRBJ2-7; TRBD1 matches 9 bases. Germline values: CDR1 SEHNR, CDR2 FQNEAQ (reference sequence). The CDR3 loop spans 12 amino acids. V dropped 8 bases and J dropped 6; count of bases not matched to a gene: 5. DNA of the CDR3: TGTGCCAGCGGTTTGACAGGGGGCGAGCAGTACTTC. It translates to CASGLTGGEQYF.

This clonotype was recorded a few times. The rearrangement uses TRBV5-4 and TRBJ2-1; the match to TRBD2 covers 9 bases. The CDR3 contains 13 residues. Looked up from germline, CDR1 is SGHNT and CDR2 is YYREEE (reference sequence). Unmatched junction bases numbered 5, after V lost 1 base and J lost 12 bases. CDR3: CASSLPGTSRQFF. The CDR3 DNA is TGTGCCAGCAGCTTGCCTGGGACTAGCCGGCAGTTCTTC.

The chain joins TRBV7-9 to TRBJ2-1; TRBD2 matches 9 bases. This CDR3 is built from 13 residues. The junction had 8 bases not matched to a gene; V was cut back by 7 bases and J by 10 bases. Germline CDR1 reads SEHNR; CDR2 reads FQNEAQ (reference sequence). CDR3 residues: CASTHPSGREQFF. CDR3 coding DNA: TGTGCCAGCACCCATCCAAGCGGGAGGGAGCAGTTCTTC.

This clonotype appeared a few times. The V and J genes are TRBV5-1 and TRBJ2-5; TRBD1 aligns across 9 bases. Germline CDR1 and CDR2: SGHRS and YFSETQ. Trimming cost V 3 bases and J 5 bases; bases outside gene matches: 5. The CDR3 is 14 residues long. The CDR3: CASSWGQGQETQYF. The CDR3, as DNA: TGCGCCAGCAGCTGGGGACAGGGTCAGGAGACCCAGTACTTC.

CDR3 in amino acids: CASSQDRRGMNTEAFF. The CDR3 nucleotides read TGTGCCAGCAGCCAAGATCGTAGGGGAATGAACACTGAAGCTTTCTTT. The rearrangement uses TRBV4-2 and TRBJ1-1; weak D call: TRBD1 (5 bases). Trimming left V 0 bases short and J 0 bases short, with 11 bases between. This CDR3 is 16 amino acids long. Looked up from germline, CDR1 is LGHNA and CDR2 is YNFKEQ.

This clonotype was seen a few times. The chain couples TRBV7-9 to TRBJ1-4; D is undetermined. The germline gives CDR1 SEHNR, CDR2 FQNEAQ (reference sequence). The CDR3 spans 12 residues. The germline V and J ends were trimmed by 5 bases and 8 bases, with 9 bases remaining between them. This CDR3 is CASSTHNEKLFF. CDR3 sequence (DNA): TGTGCCAGCAGCACACACAACGAAAAACTGTTTTTT.

The chain has TRBV7-2 and TRBJ1-6; TRBD1 might be the D (5 bases). Germline V gives CDR1 SGHTA, CDR2 FQGNSA. V was clipped by 5 bases and J by 0 bases, with 11 bases between them. The CDR3 runs 16 residues. The CDR3, as DNA: TGTGCCAGCAGCCCCCGACAGAGCTCCTATAATTCACCCCTCCACTTT. As protein: CASSPRQSSYNSPLHF.

This clonotype has a handful of counts. This sequence joins TRBV7-9 and TRBJ1-1; D remains unclear. This CDR3 spans 12 amino acids. Germline V lookup: CDR1 SEHNR, CDR2 FQNEAQ (reference sequence). Trimming cost V 5 bases and J 7 bases, with 11 bases left between them. CDR3 coding DNA: TGTGCCAGCAGCCCCCGTTCCCTTGAAGCTTTCTTT. Its protein product is CASSPRSLEAFF.

CDR3 DNA: TGCGCCAGCAGCCTCGGTAGCGGGGGGCAAGTGGAGCAGTTCTTC. The encoded protein is CASSLGSGGQVEQFF. The chain is built from TRBV4-1 and TRBJ2-1, with 10 bases lining up with TRBD2. Germline CDR1 reads MGHRA; CDR2 reads YSYEKL. This CDR3 contains 15 residues. Trimming removed 4 bases from V and 10 bases from J; junction bases left unmatched: 10.

The chain recombines TRBV27 with TRBJ1-1; no firm D call. This CDR3 is 11 amino acids long. CDR1 and CDR2 from the germline V gene are MNHEY and SMNVEV (reference sequence). V lost 8 bases, J lost 4 bases, and 8 bases lay in between. The DNA for the CDR3 is TGTGCCAGCTACGTCGTCACTGAAGCTTTCTTT. Amino acids: CASYVVTEAFF.

This clonotype was detected only a few times. This chain uses TRBV20-1 with TRBJ2-7; D unresolved. CDR3 length equals 15 residues. Trimming shortened V by 6 bases and J by 11 bases, and 29 bases separated the two germline ends. Per germline, CDR1 DFQATT and CDR2 SNEGSKA (reference sequence). The CDR3 is CSATTGLNLQTMEYF. Here the CDR3 DNA reads TGCAGTGCCACAACCGGGCTCAATTTACAAACGATGGAGTACTTC.

The genes are TRBV29-1 and TRBJ2-7; D is unclear. V lost 4 bases and J lost 1, with 11 bases in between. Germline CDR1 is SQVTM and CDR2 is ANQGSEA. This CDR3 has 13 residues. The CDR3 DNA reads as TGCAGCGTTGCCCAACGAGTTTCCTACGAGCAGTACTTC. The encoded protein is CSVAQRVSYEQYF.

The chain joins TRBV6-5 to TRBJ1-1, with D tentatively TRBD1 (6 bases). Germline lookup yields CDR1 MNHEY and CDR2 SVGAGI. The CDR3 totals 14 residues. V shed 4 bases and J shed 1 base, with 10 bases lying between them. The DNA for the CDR3 is TGTGCCAGCAGTTGGGAACAGGGGAACACTGAAGCTTTCTTT. It codes for CASSWEQGNTEAFF.

The chain couples TRBV14 to TRBJ2-1; TRBD2 agrees at 7 bases. The CDR3 is 15 amino acids. Per the germline V gene, CDR1 is SGHDN and CDR2 is FVKESK. J gave up 0 bases and V 4 bases, and 3 bases lay outside the gene matches. CDR3 amino acids: CASSRGGTSYNEQFF. DNA for the CDR3: TGTGCCAGCAGCCGGGGGGGGACCTCCTACAATGAGCAGTTCTTC.

The chain uses TRBV12-3 or TRBV12-4 and TRBJ2-5; D is perhaps TRBD1 or TRBD2 (6 bases each). The CDR3 runs to 17 residues. V lost 2 bases and J lost 0, with 16 bases in between. CDR3 protein: CASSLRKGGAYQETQYF. CDR3 coding DNA: TGTGCCAGCAGTTTACGCAAGGGGGGCGCGTACCAAGAGACCCAGTACTTC.

The V and J genes are TRBV6-1 and TRBJ2-1; the D gene is possibly TRBD2 (7 bases). CDR3 length: 17 amino acids. Germline CDR1 and CDR2: MNHNS and SASEGT. Trimming left V 5 bases short and J 0 bases short, with 17 bases between. This chain's CDR3 is CASSTMRGPSSYNEQFF. The CDR3 region has the DNA TGTGCCAGCAGTACGATGCGGGGGCCCAGCTCCTACAATGAGCAGTTCTTC.